This T cell receptor (beta chain) emerged from a study of blood T cell repertoires in COVID-19. Study summary: Material from acute and convalescent COVID-19 was sourced from the United States, Italy and Spain. Sources were T cells, B-cell-depleted T cells, or PBMCs; the material itself was cDNA or gDNA.

Original analysis: Amplified reference gene primers provided the basis for estimating nucleated cell counts. The assay was immunoSEQ multiplex PCR, and TCRdb's table has in-frame clones only and misses some. That table furnishes V, J and clone size, whereas the DNA furnished D and trimming. The table records nearly 200,000 clones, approximately 85% of them present only once. The sequence came from an older woman with active or convalescent COVID-19. Sequenced input: peripheral blood.

Here the CDR3 DNA reads TGTGCCACCTCGGGACAGGTAAAAAACCCCAGAGGCCAATACAATGAGCAGTTCTTC. Translating gives CATSGQVKNPRGQYNEQFF. This sequence joins TRBV10-3 and TRBJ2-1; 8 bases fit TRBD1. The CDR3 length is 19 residues. The J segment lost 4 bases and the V segment lost 10 bases, leaving 24 bases of the junction unmatched. Germline V lookup: CDR1 ENHRY, CDR2 SYGVKD.